These 26 T cell receptor beta chains were sequenced from one sample in a study of CD8 T cells in ankylosing spondylitis. TCRdb analysed the 5' RACE reads with MiXCR anew, one entry per CDR3 protein. The sample lists more than 150,000 distinct CDR3 sequences, more than 10% occurring once. Sequencing input: blood, either unsorted or a sorted T cell fraction (not recorded which). All receptors come from a male donor with ankylosing spondylitis or in good health (not recorded which).

V gene TRBV7-6 combines with J gene TRBJ2-1; 13 positions agree with TRBD2. V lost 5 bases and J lost 8; bases outside the gene matches: 6. This CDR3 spans 15 amino acids. In germline, CDR1 is SGHVS, CDR2 FNYEAQ. CDR3 DNA: TGTGCCAGCAGCACCTGGACTAGCGGGAGTTATGAGCAGTTCTTC. Translation gives CASSTWTSGSYEQFF.

The chain joins TRBV6-1 to TRBJ1-1; TRBD1 is a possible D gene (6 bases). V was shortened by 6 bases and J by 0 bases, with 11 bases between the two germline ends. Germline-derived CDR1 and CDR2 are MNHNS and SASEGT. The CDR3 runs 14 residues. The CDR3 region is CASRVGQMNTEAFF. DNA for the CDR3: TGTGCCAGCAGGGTGGGACAAATGAACACTGAAGCTTTCTTT.

The V gene is TRBV9, the J gene TRBJ2-7; tentatively, D is TRBD2 (6 bases). The CDR3 extends over 14 amino acids. The germline V gene encodes CDR1 SGDLS and CDR2 YYNGEE. With 3 bases removed from V and 2 bases from J, the gap between germline ends came to 12 bases. CDR3 coding DNA: TGTGCCAGCAGCGGTAGGAGGGATACCTACGAGCAGTACTTC. It encodes CASSGRRDTYEQYF.

In this sample, this clonotype turned up many times. This chain links TRBV27 with TRBJ2-7; 12 bases fit TRBD1. After removal of 2 bases from V and 3 bases from J, the junction contained 5 bases not matched to a gene. CDR3 length: 16 residues. Germline loops: CDR1 MNHEY, CDR2 SMNVEV (reference sequence). CDR3 nucleotides: TGTGCCAGCAGTTTAGAGGGGACAGGGGGCATCTACGAGCAGTACTTC. Its translation: CASSLEGTGGIYEQYF.

This chain joins TRBV12-3 or TRBV12-4 and TRBJ1-3; no firm D call. V was shortened by 7 bases and J by 9 bases, with 13 bases between the two germline ends. The CDR3 runs 12 residues. The CDR3 here is CASTDVWGTIYF. The CDR3, as DNA: TGTGCCAGCACCGACGTATGGGGCACCATATATTTT.

This clonotype was observed at least ten times. The chain combines TRBV28 with TRBJ2-1; weak D call: TRBD2 (6 bases). Germline CDR1 MDHEN, CDR2 SYDVKM. The CDR3 totals 11 residues. The V end lost 6 bases, the J end lost 10 bases, and 10 bases lay between the germline ends. CDR3 sequence: CASRRDSEQFF. CDR3 in DNA: TGTGCCAGCAGGCGGGACTCCGAGCAGTTCTTC.

Here the CDR3 DNA reads TGTGCCAGCAGTTTTCAAGGACGGAGGCAGGGGGTCGTGAACACTGAAGCTTTCTTT. Protein product: CASSFQGRRQGVVNTEAFF. The chain combines TRBV12-3 or TRBV12-4 with TRBJ1-1; 7 bases align to TRBD1. CDR3 size: 19 residues. V shed 3 bases, J shed 0 bases, and the junction held 16 bases outside the gene matches.

There are many counts of this clonotype. V is TRBV7-9 and J is TRBJ2-7; D gene unclear. Looked up from germline, CDR1 is SEHNR and CDR2 is FQNEAQ (reference sequence). Trimming left V 5 bases short and J 1 base short, with 9 bases between. The CDR3 has 13 amino acids. CDR3 sequence (DNA): TGTGCCAGCAGCCTACAGAAATCCTACGAGCAGTACTTC. It translates to CASSLQKSYEQYF.

The chain recombines TRBV5-4 with TRBJ2-7; TRBD1 matches 10 bases. CDR1 and CDR2 from the germline V gene are SGHNT and YYREEE (reference sequence). V trimming: 4 bases; J trimming: 3 bases; junction bases outside the gene matches: 4. The CDR3 has 14 amino acids. This CDR3 is CASSHGTGDYEQYF. The CDR3 nucleotides are TGTGCCAGCAGCCACGGGACAGGGGACTACGAGCAGTACTTC.

In this sample, this clonotype turned up a few times. J is TRBJ2-1 and V is TRBV12-3 or TRBV12-4; 16 nucleotides match TRBD2. The ends lost 6 bases at V and 8 bases at J; junction bases unmatched: 10. The CDR3 totals 17 residues. The CDR3 here is CASSGTSGRVLVDEQFF. In DNA form, the CDR3 reads TGTGCCAGCAGCGGGACTAGCGGGAGGGTCTTGGTGGATGAGCAGTTCTTC.

The J gene is TRBJ2-7, the V gene TRBV30; D may be TRBD2 (6 bases). Trimming removed 3 bases from V and 0 bases from J, with 12 bases in between. Germline assignment: CDR1 GTSNPN and CDR2 SVGIG (reference sequence). This CDR3 is 14 amino acids long. The CDR3 DNA sequence: TGTGCCTGGAGGATTATGGACTACTCCTACGAGCAGTACTTC. It translates to CAWRIMDYSYEQYF.

The J gene is TRBJ2-7, the V gene TRBV7-8; 7 bases map to TRBD2. The CDR3 sequence is 18 residues long. The germline V gene encodes CDR1 SGHVS and CDR2 FQNEAQ. V was pared by 0 bases and J by 1 base, with 12 bases of the junction left unmatched. This CDR3 reads CASSLAPSGEELSYEQYF. In nucleotides, the CDR3 is TGTGCCAGCAGCTTAGCCCCTAGCGGAGAGGAACTATCCTACGAGCAGTACTTC.

The CDR3 DNA follows: TGCGCCAGCAGCCTGCCGACTAGCGGGGGAGACAATGAGCAGTTCTTC. Its protein is CASSLPTSGGDNEQFF. The rearrangement links TRBV4-1 to TRBJ2-1; 12 nucleotides align to TRBD2. This CDR3 is built from 16 residues. In germline, CDR1 is MGHRA, CDR2 YSYEKL. The ends lost 4 bases at V and 5 bases at J; junction bases unmatched: 6.

The chain has TRBV12-3 or TRBV12-4 and TRBJ1-6; D is ambiguous. Trimming pared 6 bases from V and 0 bases from J, leaving 9 bases between. The CDR3 totals 15 residues. The CDR3 protein is CASSPHSSYNSPLHF. The CDR3 DNA follows: TGTGCCAGCAGCCCACACAGCTCCTATAATTCACCCCTCCACTTT.

This clonotype was seen a handful of times. The CDR3 spells CASSLRDSPREAFF. The CDR3 nucleotides are TGTGCCAGCAGTTTACGGGACAGCCCGCGTGAAGCTTTCTTT. The chain is built from TRBV12-3 or TRBV12-4 and TRBJ1-1; 7 nucleotides agree with TRBD1. V dropped 2 bases and J dropped 7; count of bases not matched to a gene: 7. The CDR3 is 14 amino acids.

The V and J genes are TRBV2 and TRBJ2-5; 7 bases match TRBD2. The V gene end was trimmed by 2 bases and the J gene end by 2 bases; junction bases not matched to a gene: 8. The CDR3 covers 16 residues. Germline V gives CDR1 SNHLY, CDR2 FYNNEI. CDR3 residues: CASSESLSGEQETQYF. Written as DNA, the CDR3 is TGTGCCAGCAGTGAATCTTTGAGCGGGGAGCAAGAGACCCAGTACTTC.

This clonotype was seen many times. The chain has TRBV29-1 and TRBJ2-1, with TRBD2 matching 14 bases. J was trimmed by 4 bases and V by 0 bases; bases with no gene match: 2. Germline V gives CDR1 SQVTM, CDR2 ANQGSEA. The CDR3 extends over 16 amino acids. The CDR3: CSVEEGTSGSYNEQFF. The CDR3 DNA follows: TGCAGCGTTGAAGAAGGGACTAGCGGGAGTTACAATGAGCAGTTCTTC.

This clonotype was recorded a few times. The chain has TRBV5-1 and TRBJ2-5; 10 bases agree with TRBD2. The V gene end was trimmed by 4 bases and the J gene end by 1 base; junction bases not matched to a gene: 13. Germline V gene data show CDR1 as SGHRS and CDR2 as YFSETQ. This CDR3 region has 18 residues. The CDR3 coding sequence is TGCGCCAGCAGCCAGATGCAACTAGCGGGGCCGTTCCAAGAGACCCAGTACTTC. It yields the protein CASSQMQLAGPFQETQYF.

The chain is built from TRBV3-1 and TRBJ2-3; no clear D gene. There are 13 residues in the CDR3. Trimming left V 5 bases short and J 5 bases short, with 11 bases between. From germline, CDR1 is LGHDT and CDR2 YNNKEL (reference sequence). The CDR3 nucleotides are TGTGCCAGCAGCTTGATTCTTGGAGATACGCAGTATTTT. Residues: CASSLILGDTQYF.

This clonotype has a handful of counts. The V and J genes are TRBV29-1 and TRBJ2-7, with TRBD1 matching over 10 bases. V lost 6 bases to trimming and J lost 3 bases; unmatched junction nucleotides: 2. Per germline, CDR1 SQVTM and CDR2 ANQGSEA. CDR3 length equals 12 residues. In DNA, the CDR3 is TGCAGCGTCGGACAGGGGGTCTACGAGCAGTACTTC. Its protein is CSVGQGVYEQYF.

There are a few counts of this clonotype. The chain is built from TRBV7-9 and TRBJ2-7; D is uncertain. The CDR3 is 13 residues long. Germline-derived CDR1 and CDR2 are SEHNR and FQNEAQ (reference sequence). V gave up 5 bases and J gave up 0 bases, with 8 bases separating them. The CDR3 here is CASSHSDSYEQYF. The CDR3 nucleotides are TGTGCCAGCAGCCATTCGGACTCCTACGAGCAGTACTTC.

This clonotype was counted many times. V usage is TRBV5-6 and J usage is TRBJ1-1, with 7 nucleotides matching TRBD1. Germline V CDR1 and CDR2: SGHDT, YYEEEE. The CDR3 has 13 amino acids. V dropped 5 bases and J dropped 4; count of bases not matched to a gene: 5. The CDR3 sequence: CASRSSGGTEAFF. In DNA, the CDR3 is TGTGCCAGCAGGTCATCAGGGGGCACTGAAGCTTTCTTT.

J is TRBJ2-2 and V is TRBV10-3; 9 bases align to TRBD1. CDR3 length equals 17 residues. With V trimmed by 6 bases and J by 2 bases, 10 bases remained unmatched. Germline-derived CDR1 and CDR2 are ENHRY and SYGVKD. CDR3 nucleotide sequence: TGTGCCATCAGGATCACAGGGGGCGCCTCAAACACCGGGGAGCTGTTTTTT. Amino acid sequence: CAIRITGGASNTGELFF.

This clonotype showed up many times. The chain joins TRBV18 to TRBJ2-3; no reliable D call. Between the trimmed V and J ends, which lost 8 bases and 3 bases, there was a span of 21 bases. The germline V gene has CDR1 KGHSH and CDR2 LQKENI. The CDR3 runs 16 residues. The CDR3 protein is CASPRDGMGVTDTQYF. The CDR3 DNA sequence: TGTGCCAGCCCCCGCGACGGAATGGGCGTAACAGATACGCAGTATTTT.

This clonotype was counted at least ten times. CDR3 DNA: TGTGCCAGCAGTCGAGGGGGGGGGACTGAAGCTTTCTTT. Encoded protein: CASSRGGGTEAFF. The V call is TRBV12-3 or TRBV12-4, the J call TRBJ1-1; maybe TRBD1 (6 bases). This CDR3 contains 13 residues. V shed 5 bases and J shed 5 bases, with 12 bases lying between them.

To note about this clonotype: A much larger clone lies one base from this, so it may be a read error. The CDR3 DNA follows: TGTGCCAGCAGTCCAGGGGGCGACTATGGCTACACCTTC. Translating gives CASSPGGDYGYTF. This chain connects TRBV12-3 or TRBV12-4 to TRBJ1-2; 8 nucleotides align to TRBD1. The CDR3 runs to 13 residues. V gave up 5 bases and J gave up 3 bases; unmatched junction bases: 2.